This TCR beta chain was identified during a study of T-cell reconstitution after alpha-beta-depleted transplantation in children. Study-level points and caveats: T-cell numbers and diversity one year post-transplant derived largely from freshly generated T cells. Elevated TCRbeta diversity at day 60 was traced, in some patients, to surviving recipient T cells and thymic progenitors. Reportedly, alpha-beta T cells present about two months post-transplant originated from several hundred expanded clones of graft origin.

Preparation of the TCRbeta library was carried out with unique molecular identifiers. TCRdb itself ran the PCR reads through MiXCR, one entry per CDR3 protein. Seen here are around 500,000 distinct CDR3 sequences, 23% observed once, and the top ten hold roughly 14%. Notes on this clonotype: As yet, its antigen is unknown.

V was trimmed by 1 base and J by 9 bases, leaving 13 bases between them. Germline CDR1 and CDR2: SGHNT and YENEEA. The CDR3 spans 14 residues. The V and J genes are TRBV11-3 and TRBJ2-1, with D perhaps assigned TRBD1 or TRBD2 (5 bases each). This TCR was sampled from a boy under two years old who had a stem cell transplant for acute myeloid leukemia, so the T cells may come from the graft donor. The sample here was PBMCs, mostly from graft donor cells, taken 360 days after TCRalphabeta/CD19-depleted stem cell transplant. The CDR3 nucleotides are TGTGCCAGCAGCTTAGCTAGGAGTGGGACTGAGCAGTTCTTC. It translates to CASSLARSGTEQFF.